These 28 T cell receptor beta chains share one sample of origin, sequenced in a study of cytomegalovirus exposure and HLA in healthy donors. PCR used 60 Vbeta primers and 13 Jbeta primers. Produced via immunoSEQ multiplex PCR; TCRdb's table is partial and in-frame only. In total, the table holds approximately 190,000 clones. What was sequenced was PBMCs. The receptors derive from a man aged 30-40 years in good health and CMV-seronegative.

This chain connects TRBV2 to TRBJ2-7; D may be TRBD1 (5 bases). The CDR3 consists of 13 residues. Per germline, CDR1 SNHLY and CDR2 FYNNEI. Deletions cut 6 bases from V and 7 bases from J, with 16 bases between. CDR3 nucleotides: TGTGCCAGCAGCCTCGGGCCAGGGCGGGAGCAGTACTTC. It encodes CASSLGPGREQYF.

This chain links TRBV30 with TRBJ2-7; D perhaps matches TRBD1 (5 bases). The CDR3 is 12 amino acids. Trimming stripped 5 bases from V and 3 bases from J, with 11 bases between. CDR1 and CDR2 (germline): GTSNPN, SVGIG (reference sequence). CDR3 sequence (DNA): TGTGCCTGGTCGACAGCGAGCTACGAGCAGTACTTC. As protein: CAWSTASYEQYF.

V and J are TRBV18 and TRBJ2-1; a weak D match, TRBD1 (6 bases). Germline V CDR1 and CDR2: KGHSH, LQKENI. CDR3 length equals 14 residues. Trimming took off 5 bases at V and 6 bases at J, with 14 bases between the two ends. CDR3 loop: CASSAILQGNEQFF. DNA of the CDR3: TGTGCCAGCTCAGCCATCTTACAGGGCAATGAGCAGTTCTTC. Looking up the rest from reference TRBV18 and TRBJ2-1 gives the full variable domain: NAGVMQNPRHLVRRRGQEARLRCSPMKGHSHVYWYRQLPEEGLKFMVYLQKENIIDESGMPKERFSAEFPKEGPSILRIQQVVRGDSAAYFCASSAILQGNEQFFGPGTRLTVL.

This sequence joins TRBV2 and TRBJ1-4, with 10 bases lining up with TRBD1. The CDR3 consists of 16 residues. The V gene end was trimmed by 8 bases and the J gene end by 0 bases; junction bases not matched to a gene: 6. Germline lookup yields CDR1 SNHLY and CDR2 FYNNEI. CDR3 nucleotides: TGTGCCAGCGGCCGGGACAGGGGCTCAACTAATGAAAAACTGTTTTTT. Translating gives CASGRDRGSTNEKLFF.

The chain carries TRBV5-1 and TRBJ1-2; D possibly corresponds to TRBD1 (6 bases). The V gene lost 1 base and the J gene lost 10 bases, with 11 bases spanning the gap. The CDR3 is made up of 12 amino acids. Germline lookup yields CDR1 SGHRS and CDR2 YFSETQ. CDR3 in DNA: TGCGCCAGCAGCTTGCTTACAGGGCTCTACACCTTC. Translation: CASSLLTGLYTF.

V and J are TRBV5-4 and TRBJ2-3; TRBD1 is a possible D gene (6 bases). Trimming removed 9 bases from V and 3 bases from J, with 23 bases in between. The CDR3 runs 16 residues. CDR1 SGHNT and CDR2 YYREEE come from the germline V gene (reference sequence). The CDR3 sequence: CAIPLQGRDGTDTQYF. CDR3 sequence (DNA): TGTGCCATCCCTCTACAGGGAAGGGATGGGACAGATACGCAGTATTTT.

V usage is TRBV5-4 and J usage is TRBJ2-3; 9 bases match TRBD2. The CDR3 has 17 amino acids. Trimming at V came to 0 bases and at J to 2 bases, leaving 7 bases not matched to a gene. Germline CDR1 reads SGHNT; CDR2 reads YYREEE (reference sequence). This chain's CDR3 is CASSLVLAGGTTDTQYF. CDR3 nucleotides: TGTGCCAGCAGCTTGGTGCTTGCGGGGGGGACCACAGATACGCAGTATTTT.

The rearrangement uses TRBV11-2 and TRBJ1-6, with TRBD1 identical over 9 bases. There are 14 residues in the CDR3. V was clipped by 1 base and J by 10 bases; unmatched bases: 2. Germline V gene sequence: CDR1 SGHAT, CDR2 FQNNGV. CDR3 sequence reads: CASSLGQGGSPLHF. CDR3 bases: TGTGCCAGCAGCTTAGGACAGGGGGGATCACCCCTCCACTTT.

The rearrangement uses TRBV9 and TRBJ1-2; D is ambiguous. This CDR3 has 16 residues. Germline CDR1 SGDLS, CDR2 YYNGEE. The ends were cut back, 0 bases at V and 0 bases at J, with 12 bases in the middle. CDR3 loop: CASSVDDGVPNYGYTF. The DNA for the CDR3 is TGTGCCAGCAGCGTAGATGACGGGGTTCCTAACTATGGCTACACCTTC.

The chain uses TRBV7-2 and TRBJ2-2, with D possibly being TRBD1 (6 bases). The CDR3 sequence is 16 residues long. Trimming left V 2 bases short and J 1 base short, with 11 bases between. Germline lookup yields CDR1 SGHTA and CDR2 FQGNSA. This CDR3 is CASSLKGVKNTGELFF. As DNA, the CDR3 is TGTGCCAGCAGCTTAAAGGGGGTAAAGAACACCGGGGAGCTGTTTTTT. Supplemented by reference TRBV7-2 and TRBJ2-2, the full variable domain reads GAGVSQSPSNKVTEKGKDVELRCDPISGHTALYWYRQSLGQGLEFLIYFQGNSAPDKSGLPSDRFSAERTGGSVSTLTIQRTQQEDSAVYLCASSLKGVKNTGELFFGEGSRLTVL.

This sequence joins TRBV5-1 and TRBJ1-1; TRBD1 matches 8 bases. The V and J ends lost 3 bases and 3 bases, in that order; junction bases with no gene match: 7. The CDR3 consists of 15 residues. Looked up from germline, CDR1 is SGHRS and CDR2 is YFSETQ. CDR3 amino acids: CASSWTGKADTEAFF. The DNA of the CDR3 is TGCGCCAGCAGCTGGACAGGGAAGGCGGACACTGAAGCTTTCTTT.

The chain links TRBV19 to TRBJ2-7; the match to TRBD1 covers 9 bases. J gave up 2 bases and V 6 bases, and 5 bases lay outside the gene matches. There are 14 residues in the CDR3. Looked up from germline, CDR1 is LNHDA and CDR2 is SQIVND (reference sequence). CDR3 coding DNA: TGTGCCAGTAGCCTAGGACAGGGGACCTACGAGCAGTACTTC. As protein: CASSLGQGTYEQYF.

The CDR3 loop reads CASSDSQVYNEQFF. Written as DNA, the CDR3 is TGTGCCAGCAGTGATTCACAGGTTTACAATGAGCAGTTCTTC. The rearrangement links TRBV6-1 to TRBJ2-1; the D gene is possibly TRBD1 (5 bases). The ends were cut back, 3 bases at V and 4 bases at J, with 10 bases in the middle. CDR1 and CDR2 from the germline V gene are MNHNS and SASEGT. This CDR3 has 14 amino acids.

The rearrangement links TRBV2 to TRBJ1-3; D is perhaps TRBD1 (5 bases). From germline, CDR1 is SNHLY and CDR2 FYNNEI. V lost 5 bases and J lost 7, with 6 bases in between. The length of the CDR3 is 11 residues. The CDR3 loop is CASSRGNTIYF. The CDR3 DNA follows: TGTGCCAGCAGTAGGGGTAACACCATATATTTT.

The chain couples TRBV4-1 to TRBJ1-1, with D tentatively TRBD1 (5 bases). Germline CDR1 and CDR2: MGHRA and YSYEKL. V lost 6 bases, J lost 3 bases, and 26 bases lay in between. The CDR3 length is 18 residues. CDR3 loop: CASSFRQGGNERDTEAFF. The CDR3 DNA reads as TGCGCCAGCAGTTTCCGTCAGGGCGGGAATGAACGGGACACTGAAGCTTTCTTT.

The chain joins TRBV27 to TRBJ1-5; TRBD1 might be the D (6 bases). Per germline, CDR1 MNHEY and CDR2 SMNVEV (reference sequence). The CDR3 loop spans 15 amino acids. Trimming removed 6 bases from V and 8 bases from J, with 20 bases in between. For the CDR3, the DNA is TGTGCCAGCAGCCCAGATGTAGGGGGAGAGGAGCCCCAGCATTTT. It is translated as CASSPDVGGEEPQHF.

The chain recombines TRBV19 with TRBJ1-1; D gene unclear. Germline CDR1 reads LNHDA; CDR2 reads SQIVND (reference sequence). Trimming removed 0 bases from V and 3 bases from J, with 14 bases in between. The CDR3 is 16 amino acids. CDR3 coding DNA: TGTGCCAGTAGTATAGATCCCGGGGAATCGGACACTGAAGCTTTCTTT. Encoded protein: CASSIDPGESDTEAFF.

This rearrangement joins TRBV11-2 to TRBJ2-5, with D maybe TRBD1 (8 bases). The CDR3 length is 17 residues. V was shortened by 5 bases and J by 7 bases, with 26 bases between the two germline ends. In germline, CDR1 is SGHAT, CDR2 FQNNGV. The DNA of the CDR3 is TGTGCCAGCAGCGCCGGAGGGGGGGGACAGGTTCACGCGACCCAGTACTTC. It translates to CASSAGGGGQVHATQYF.

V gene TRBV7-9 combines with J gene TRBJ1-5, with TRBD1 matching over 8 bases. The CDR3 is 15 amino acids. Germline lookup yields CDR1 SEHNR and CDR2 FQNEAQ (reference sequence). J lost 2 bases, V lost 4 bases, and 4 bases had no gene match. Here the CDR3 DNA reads TGTGCCAGCAGCTCGGACAGGGCCGGCAATCAGCCCCAGCATTTT. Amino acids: CASSSDRAGNQPQHF.

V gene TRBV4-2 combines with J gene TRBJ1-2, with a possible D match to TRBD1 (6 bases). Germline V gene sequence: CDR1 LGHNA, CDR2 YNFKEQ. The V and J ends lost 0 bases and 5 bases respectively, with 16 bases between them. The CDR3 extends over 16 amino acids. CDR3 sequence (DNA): TGTGCCAGCAGCCAAGATCAGGTGACAGGACCATATGGCTACACCTTC. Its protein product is CASSQDQVTGPYGYTF.

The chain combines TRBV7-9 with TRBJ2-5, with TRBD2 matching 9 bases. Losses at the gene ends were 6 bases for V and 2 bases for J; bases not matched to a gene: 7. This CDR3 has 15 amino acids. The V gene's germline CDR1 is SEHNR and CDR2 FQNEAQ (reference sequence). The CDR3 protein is CASRVAGDHQETQYF. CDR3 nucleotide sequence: TGTGCCAGCAGGGTAGCGGGAGATCATCAAGAGACCCAGTACTTC.

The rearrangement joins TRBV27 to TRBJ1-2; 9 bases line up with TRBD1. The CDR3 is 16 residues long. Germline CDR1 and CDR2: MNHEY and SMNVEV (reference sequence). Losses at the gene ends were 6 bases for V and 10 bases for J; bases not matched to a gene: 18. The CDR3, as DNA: TGTGCCAGCAGCCCCCGGATGATCCGGGACAGGGTATCCTACACCTTC. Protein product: CASSPRMIRDRVSYTF.

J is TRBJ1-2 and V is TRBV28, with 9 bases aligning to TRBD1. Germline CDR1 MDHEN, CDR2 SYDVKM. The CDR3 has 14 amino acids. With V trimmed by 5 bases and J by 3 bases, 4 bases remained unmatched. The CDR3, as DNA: TGTGCCAGCAGTAGACAGGGGGTCGACTATGGCTACACCTTC. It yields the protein CASSRQGVDYGYTF.

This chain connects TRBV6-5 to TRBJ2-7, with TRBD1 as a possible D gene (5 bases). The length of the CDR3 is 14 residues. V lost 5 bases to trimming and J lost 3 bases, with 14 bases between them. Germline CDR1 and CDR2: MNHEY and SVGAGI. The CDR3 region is CASSPISGYYEQYF. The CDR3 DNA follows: TGTGCCAGCAGTCCAATTTCAGGGTACTACGAGCAGTACTTC.

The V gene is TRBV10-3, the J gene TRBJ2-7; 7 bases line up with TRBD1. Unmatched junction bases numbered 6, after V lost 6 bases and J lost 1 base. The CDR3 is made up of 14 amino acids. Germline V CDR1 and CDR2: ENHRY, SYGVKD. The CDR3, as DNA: TGTGCCATCAGCATGGGACAGAATTCCTACGAGCAGTACTTC. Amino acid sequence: CAISMGQNSYEQYF.

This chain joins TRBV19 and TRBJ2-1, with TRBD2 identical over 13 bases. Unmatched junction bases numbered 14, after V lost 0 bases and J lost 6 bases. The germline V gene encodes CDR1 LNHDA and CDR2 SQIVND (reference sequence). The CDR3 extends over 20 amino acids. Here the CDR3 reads CASSIDCRTSGGALANEQFF. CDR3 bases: TGTGCCAGTAGTATAGATTGCAGGACTAGCGGGGGTGCTCTAGCCAATGAGCAGTTCTTC.

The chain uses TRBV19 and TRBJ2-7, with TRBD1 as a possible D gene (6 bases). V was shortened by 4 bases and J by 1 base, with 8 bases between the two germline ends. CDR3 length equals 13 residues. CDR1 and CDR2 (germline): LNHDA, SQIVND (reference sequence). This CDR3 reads CASSNGQSYEQYF. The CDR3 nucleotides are TGTGCCAGTAGTAACGGACAGTCCTACGAGCAGTACTTC.

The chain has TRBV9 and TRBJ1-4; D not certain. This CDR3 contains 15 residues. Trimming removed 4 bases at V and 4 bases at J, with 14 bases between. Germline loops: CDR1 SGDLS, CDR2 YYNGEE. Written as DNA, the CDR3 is TGTGCCAGCAGCCCCCCGCTGTCCGGTAATGAAAAACTGTTTTTT. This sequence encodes CASSPPLSGNEKLFF.